This record looks at one T cell receptor beta chain sequence and its context. Its antigen is unidentified. This specimen comes from a study of T cell responses to AZD1222 COVID-19 vaccine. Broader study findings: A rise in Spike-specific TCR breadth and depth followed two AZD1222 doses.

Germline V CDR1 and CDR2: KGHSH, LQKENI. This CDR3 is 14 amino acids long. V shed 3 bases and J 3 bases; nucleotides not matched to a gene: 2. Here immunoSEQ multiplex PCR was the method, and the copy in TCRdb shows in-frame clones only, minus some. The sample consists of about 100,000 clones, 87% of them appearing once. This chain links TRBV18 with TRBJ1-5; TRBD1 matches at 7 bases. This specimen was peripheral blood, taken on day 0 of MenACWY control vaccination. The sequence came from an adult in good health. The CDR3 bases are TGTGCCAGCTCACCGGGACAGAACAATCAGCCCCAGCATTTT. Its protein product is CASSPGQNNQPQHF.